The source of this TCR beta chain is a study of cytomegalovirus exposure and HLA in healthy donors. Points from the study as a whole: CMV serostatus stood as the only immune exposure information on hand. Most CMV-associated TCR beta chains were later found to appear HLA-restricted.

The PCR made use of 60 Vbeta and 13 Jbeta primers. Assay used: immunoSEQ multiplex PCR; TCRdb lists only in-frame clones, some missing. The sample has 64,000 or so clones; 70% are singletons. A word on this clone: Its antigen is not identified.

The V segment lost 7 bases and the J segment 5 bases; nucleotides outside the gene matches: 7. Germline lookup yields CDR1 SGHRS and CDR2 YFSETQ. The CDR3 is 14 residues long. The sample taken for sequencing was PBMCs. This clonotype was sampled from a woman in her 50s in good health and CMV-seropositive. This sequence joins TRBV5-1 and TRBJ2-5, with 11 bases matching TRBD1. The CDR3 here is CASFGQGAAETQYF. The CDR3 region has the DNA TGCGCCAGCTTCGGACAGGGGGCCGCGGAGACCCAGTACTTC.